This entry concerns a single T cell receptor beta chain. This CDR3 has 13 residues. The germline V gene has CDR1 SQVTM and CDR2 ANQGSEA. Trimming removed 6 bases at V and 5 bases at J, with 16 bases between. The data originate from a study of blood T cell repertoires in COVID-19. As for the study in general: The United States, Italy and Spain provided the acute and convalescent COVID-19 samples.

Original handling: Reference gene primer amplification gave estimated nucleated cell counts. Measured with immunoSEQ multiplex PCR; TCRdb has only the in-frame clones, and not every one. V and J calls and clone size are given by that table; D and trimming were obtained from the DNA. The sample has approximately 110,000 clones; more than 80% are singletons. This TCR was sampled from an elderly woman with COVID-19, enrolled during active disease. The chain has TRBV29-1 and TRBJ1-2, with TRBD1 as a possible D gene (6 bases). The sample taken for sequencing was peripheral blood. CDR3 region: CSVMRQAFYGYTF. The CDR3 DNA reads as TGCAGCGTGATGCGACAGGCCTTTTATGGCTACACCTTC.